Following are 28 T cell receptor beta chains from one sample sequenced in a study of T-cell memory formation after mild COVID-19. TCRdb processed the 5' RACE reads anew with MiXCR; each CDR3 protein has one entry. This sample has under 550,000 distinct CDR3 sequences, with roughly 18% found just once. Input material: PBMCs or a T cell subset sorted from them (not recorded which). All receptors come from an adult woman who had mild COVID-19 (a few samples of this study predate the infection). Cell type and time point are not known.

This clonotype was seen repeatedly, ten times or more. The chain is built from TRBV7-9 and TRBJ1-1, with 8 bases that match TRBD1. Trimming removed 5 bases from V and 3 bases from J; junction bases left unmatched: 5. The CDR3 is made up of 14 amino acids. Germline assignment: CDR1 SEHNR and CDR2 FQNEAQ (reference sequence). CDR3 protein: CASSRTTGDTEAFF. The CDR3 DNA sequence: TGTGCCAGCAGCCGAACGACAGGGGACACTGAAGCTTTCTTT. The whole variable domain, filled in from reference TRBV7-9 and TRBJ1-1, reads DTGVSQNPRHKITKRGQNVTFRCDPISEHNRLYWYRQTLGQGPEFLTYFQNEAQLEKSRLLSDRFSAERPKGSFSTLEIQRTEQGDSAMYLCASSRTTGDTEAFFGQGTRLTVV.

Only a few counts were recorded for this clonotype. V gene TRBV5-1 combines with J gene TRBJ2-7; possibly TRBD1 or TRBD2 for D (5 bases each). Trimming removed 4 bases at V and 0 bases at J, with 14 bases between. The germline gives CDR1 SGHRS, CDR2 YFSETQ. The CDR3 has 15 amino acids. In DNA, the CDR3 is TGCGCCAGCAGCGTAGGGACGTTTGACTCCTACGAGCAGTACTTC. Residues: CASSVGTFDSYEQYF.

This clonotype was counted many times. This chain uses TRBV29-1 with TRBJ1-5, with D possibly being TRBD1 (6 bases). There are 14 residues in the CDR3. With 7 bases removed from V and 4 bases from J, the gap between germline ends came to 17 bases. Looked up from germline, CDR1 is SQVTM and CDR2 is ANQGSEA. CDR3 in DNA: TGCAGCGCCGCAGCGGGGGGGGCGAATCAGCCCCAGCATTTT. Encoded protein: CSAAAGGANQPQHF.

This rearrangement joins TRBV20-1 to TRBJ1-2, with TRBD1 matching over 11 bases. V trimming: 0 bases; J trimming: 3 bases; junction bases outside the gene matches: 3. Germline assignment: CDR1 DFQATT and CDR2 SNEGSKA (reference sequence). There are 15 residues in the CDR3. The CDR3 here is CSARDRTGGDYGYTF. CDR3 coding DNA: TGCAGTGCTAGAGATAGGACAGGGGGCGACTATGGCTACACCTTC.

The CDR3 DNA reads as TGTGCCAGCAGTGGGGGTTCTATCTACGAGCAGTACTTC. Translating it yields CASSGGSIYEQYF. This rearrangement joins TRBV6-6 to TRBJ2-7; tentatively, D is TRBD1 or TRBD2 (5 bases each). The CDR3 runs 13 residues. The germline gives CDR1 MNHNY, CDR2 SVGAGI (reference sequence). V lost 5 bases, J lost 3 bases, and 11 bases lay in between.

The rearrangement uses TRBV6-1 and TRBJ1-2; 7 nucleotides align to TRBD1. Per the germline V gene, CDR1 is MNHNS and CDR2 is SASEGT. The CDR3 covers 16 residues. The V and J ends lost 3 bases and 4 bases, in that order; junction bases with no gene match: 11. CDR3 coding DNA: TGTGCCAGCAGTGAGGGTCACGACAGGGTTGGCTATGGCTACACCTTC. Translating gives CASSEGHDRVGYGYTF.

This chain joins TRBV6-4 and TRBJ2-1; tentatively, D is TRBD1 (6 bases). CDR3 size: 19 residues. Trimming took off 7 bases at V and 0 bases at J, with 25 bases between the two ends. Germline V CDR1 and CDR2: MRHNA, SNTAGT. The CDR3 region has the DNA TGTGCCAGCATCGACTCCAAGGACAGTCCCCTGAGCTCCTACAATGAGCAGTTCTTC. This codes for CASIDSKDSPLSSYNEQFF.

In its sample, this clonotype was seen a few times. DNA of the CDR3: TGTGCCAGTACCCGGGACAGAATAGGCAACTATGGCTACACCTTC. Translating it yields CASTRDRIGNYGYTF. The chain has TRBV19 and TRBJ1-2; 7 bases line up with TRBD1. Germline CDR1 reads LNHDA; CDR2 reads SQIVND (reference sequence). This CDR3 is built from 15 residues. V gave up 7 bases and J gave up 2 bases; unmatched junction bases: 10.

This clonotype was seen a few times. The chain couples TRBV4-3 to TRBJ2-7; TRBD1 aligns across 9 bases. This CDR3 contains 20 residues. V dropped 1 base and J dropped 2; count of bases not matched to a gene: 18. Per the germline V gene, CDR1 is LGHNA and CDR2 is YSLEER. This chain's CDR3 is CASSQALPFIRTGDTYEQYF. The CDR3, as DNA: TGCGCCAGCAGCCAAGCACTCCCCTTTATCAGGACAGGGGATACCTACGAGCAGTACTTC.

This chain joins TRBV5-1 and TRBJ1-1, with D hard to call. CDR1 is SGHRS, CDR2 YFSETQ, per germline. This CDR3 is built from 14 residues. Trimming took off 0 bases at V and 4 bases at J, with 10 bases between the two ends. CDR3 amino acids: CASSLDGQTTEAFF. In DNA form, the CDR3 reads TGCGCCAGCAGCTTGGATGGGCAGACCACTGAAGCTTTCTTT.

This clonotype showed up just a few times. The CDR3 nucleotides are TGTGCCAGCAGCTTAGAAATCGGGGAGACCCAGTACTTC. Its protein is CASSLEIGETQYF. J is TRBJ2-5 and V is TRBV11-2, with no clear D. Germline V gene lookup returns CDR1 SGHAT and CDR2 FQNNGV. This CDR3 region has 13 residues. The germline V and J ends were trimmed by 0 bases and 5 bases, with 7 bases remaining between them.

This clonotype has only a few counts. The chain is built from TRBV11-3 and TRBJ2-5; 7 bases map to TRBD1. Looked up from germline, CDR1 is SGHNT and CDR2 is YENEEA. The length of the CDR3 is 14 residues. V trimming: 2 bases; J trimming: 2 bases; junction bases outside the gene matches: 2. The CDR3 DNA reads as TGTGCCAGCAGCTTACACAGGGGACAAGAGACCCAGTACTTC. This encodes CASSLHRGQETQYF.

This clonotype was observed many times. This chain uses TRBV11-2 with TRBJ1-6; no clear D. Germline CDR1 SGHAT, CDR2 FQNNGV. The CDR3 spans 15 residues. The V gene lost 3 bases and the J gene lost 4 bases, with 10 bases spanning the gap. In nucleotides, the CDR3 is TGTGCCAGCAGCTTCTGGACGGATTATAATTCACCCCTCCACTTT. This encodes CASSFWTDYNSPLHF.

The chain links TRBV7-8 to TRBJ1-2; TRBD1 aligns across 7 bases. The germline gives CDR1 SGHVS, CDR2 FQNEAQ. V was pared by 5 bases and J by 7 bases, with 10 bases of the junction left unmatched. This CDR3 contains 14 residues. DNA for the CDR3: TGTGCCAGCAGCGCAGGGGGTAGGACAGCTGGCTACACCTTC. Its protein is CASSAGGRTAGYTF.

This CDR3 is CASSQSAGGRIHNEQFF. CDR3 sequence (DNA): TGCGCCAGCAGCCAGAGCGCGGGGGGCCGTATTCACAATGAGCAGTTCTTC. The chain has TRBV4-1 and TRBJ2-1; 8 nucleotides align to TRBD2. Germline V gene data show CDR1 as MGHRA and CDR2 as YSYEKL. V was clipped by 3 bases and J by 5 bases; unmatched bases: 12. The CDR3 runs to 17 residues.

Only a few counts were recorded for this clonotype. The chain has TRBV6-5 and TRBJ2-7; D not resolved. Trimming left V 6 bases short and J 3 bases short, with 12 bases between. The CDR3 length is 13 residues. Germline CDR1 reads MNHEY; CDR2 reads SVGAGI. This CDR3 is CASRGKTFYEQYF. For the CDR3, the DNA is TGTGCCAGCAGAGGGAAAACGTTCTACGAGCAGTACTTC.

This clonotype has more than one count but fewer than ten. V usage is TRBV4-1 and J usage is TRBJ2-3; 8 bases agree with TRBD2. The CDR3 runs 17 residues. Germline V gene data show CDR1 as MGHRA and CDR2 as YSYEKL. V shed 2 bases and J 0 bases; nucleotides not matched to a gene: 7. CDR3 protein: CASSQPYSGESTDTQYF. In DNA form, the CDR3 reads TGCGCCAGCAGCCAACCTTATAGCGGGGAAAGCACAGATACGCAGTATTTT.

The chain is built from TRBV3-1 and TRBJ1-4, with D unresolved. The V end lost 0 bases, the J end lost 0 bases, and 8 bases lay between the germline ends. This CDR3 comprises 16 residues. CDR1 and CDR2 from the germline V gene are LGHDT and YNNKEL (reference sequence). CDR3 sequence (DNA): TGTGCCAGCAGCCAAGAGTGGAGACCAACTAATGAAAAACTGTTTTTT. This translates into CASSQEWRPTNEKLFF.

V gene TRBV2 combines with J gene TRBJ1-2, with a possible D match to TRBD1 (6 bases). This CDR3 has 12 residues. Trimming cost V 9 bases and J 1 base, with 9 bases left between them. The germline CDR1 and CDR2 sequences are SNHLY and FYNNEI. In DNA, the CDR3 is TGTGCCAGAAGGGGGAATAACTATGGCTACACCTTC. Its protein product is CARRGNNYGYTF.

This clonotype was seen ten or more times. V and J are TRBV12-3 or TRBV12-4 and TRBJ2-7, with D maybe TRBD1 (5 bases). The CDR3 runs 11 residues. Trimming stripped 5 bases from V and 3 bases from J, with 5 bases between. CDR3 region: CASSRGYEQYF. The CDR3 DNA reads TGTGCCAGCAGTAGGGGCTACGAGCAGTACTTC.

This clonotype was observed a handful of times. The V gene is TRBV6-6, the J gene TRBJ2-7; TRBD1 agrees at 8 bases. The germline V gene has CDR1 MNHNY and CDR2 SVGAGI (reference sequence). J lost 2 bases, V lost 4 bases, and 7 bases had no gene match. The CDR3 is made up of 15 amino acids. Here the CDR3 DNA reads TGTGCCAGCAGTTCCATGGGGACAGGTCCCTACGAGCAGTACTTC. Protein sequence: CASSSMGTGPYEQYF.

A few counts support this clonotype. The chain employs TRBV5-6 and TRBJ1-1; D may be TRBD1 (6 bases). Germline-derived CDR1 and CDR2 are SGHDT and YYEEEE. The V end lost 2 bases, the J end lost 1 base, and 12 bases lay between the germline ends. The CDR3 has 15 amino acids. The CDR3 DNA follows: TGTGCCAGCAGCTTTTGGGGGGGCGAGAACACTGAAGCTTTCTTT. This sequence encodes CASSFWGGENTEAFF.

J is TRBJ1-1 and V is TRBV7-9; the match to TRBD1 covers 9 bases. Trimming at V came to 5 bases and at J to 1 base, leaving 8 bases not matched to a gene. The CDR3 has 16 amino acids. Germline V CDR1 and CDR2: SEHNR, FQNEAQ (reference sequence). The DNA for the CDR3 is TGTGCCAGCAGCCCCGATGGGACAGGGCAGAACACTGAAGCTTTCTTT. Residues: CASSPDGTGQNTEAFF. The full variable domain, rest sourced from reference TRBV7-9 and TRBJ1-1, is DTGVSQNPRHKITKRGQNVTFRCDPISEHNRLYWYRQTLGQGPEFLTYFQNEAQLEKSRLLSDRFSAERPKGSFSTLEIQRTEQGDSAMYLCASSPDGTGQNTEAFFGQGTRLTVV.

This clonotype has just a few counts. The V gene is TRBV5-1, the J gene TRBJ1-2, with 8 bases lining up with TRBD1. This CDR3 comprises 16 residues. Germline V CDR1 and CDR2: SGHRS, YFSETQ. J was trimmed by 8 bases and V by 0 bases; bases with no gene match: 12. The CDR3 here is CASSLAPQGGLEGYTF. CDR3 coding DNA: TGCGCCAGCAGCTTGGCCCCACAGGGGGGTCTTGAGGGCTACACCTTC.

This rearrangement joins TRBV19 to TRBJ2-7; TRBD1 is a possible D gene (5 bases). The CDR3 is 11 amino acids. V was shortened by 8 bases and J by 3 bases, with 8 bases between the two germline ends. The germline gives CDR1 LNHDA, CDR2 SQIVND (reference sequence). CDR3 nucleotide sequence: TGTGCCAGTGCCGACAGCTACGAGCAGTACTTC. Its protein is CASADSYEQYF.

This clonotype was seen once. The J gene is TRBJ2-3, the V gene TRBV5-6; TRBD2 might be the D (6 bases). Between the trimmed V and J ends, which lost 4 bases and 7 bases, there was a span of 16 bases. The CDR3 totals 14 residues. CDR1 SGHDT and CDR2 YYEEEE come from the germline V gene. CDR3 region: CASSQIADQNTQYF. Here the CDR3 DNA reads TGTGCCAGCAGCCAGATAGCGGACCAGAATACGCAGTATTTT.

A few counts support this clonotype. This chain uses TRBV3-1 with TRBJ2-5; D might be TRBD1 (5 bases). Deletions cut 0 bases from V and 10 bases from J, with 9 bases between. Per the germline V gene, CDR1 is LGHDT and CDR2 is YNNKEL (reference sequence). The CDR3 totals 12 residues. CDR3 region: CASSQDKRGQYF. The CDR3 bases are TGTGCCAGCAGCCAAGATAAAAGGGGCCAGTACTTC.

This chain uses TRBV4-3 with TRBJ2-7; D is possibly TRBD1 (6 bases). This CDR3 spans 16 amino acids. V lost 3 bases, J lost 6 bases, and 21 bases lay in between. Per germline, CDR1 LGHNA and CDR2 YSLEER. CDR3 sequence reads: CASSQAPTGFDAEQYF. DNA for the CDR3: TGCGCCAGCAGCCAGGCCCCTACAGGGTTTGACGCCGAGCAGTACTTC.